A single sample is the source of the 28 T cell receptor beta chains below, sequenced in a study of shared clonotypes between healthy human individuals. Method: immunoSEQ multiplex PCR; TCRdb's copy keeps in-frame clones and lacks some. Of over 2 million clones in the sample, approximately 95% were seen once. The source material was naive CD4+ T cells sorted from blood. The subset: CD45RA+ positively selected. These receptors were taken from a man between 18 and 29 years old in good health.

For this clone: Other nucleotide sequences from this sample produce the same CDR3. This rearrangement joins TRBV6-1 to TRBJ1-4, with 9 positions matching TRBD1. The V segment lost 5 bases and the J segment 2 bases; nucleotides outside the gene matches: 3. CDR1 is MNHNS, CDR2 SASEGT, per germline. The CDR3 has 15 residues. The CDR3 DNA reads TGTGCCAGCAGTACACAGGGGGCGACTAATGAAAAACTGTTTTTT. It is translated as CASSTQGATNEKLFF.

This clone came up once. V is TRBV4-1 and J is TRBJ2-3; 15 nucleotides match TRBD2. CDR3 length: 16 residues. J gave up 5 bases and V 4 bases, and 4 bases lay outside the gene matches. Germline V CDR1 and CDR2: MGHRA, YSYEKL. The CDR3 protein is CASSPGTSGGIDTQYF. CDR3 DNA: TGCGCCAGCAGCCCCGGGACTAGCGGGGGGATAGATACGCAGTATTTT.

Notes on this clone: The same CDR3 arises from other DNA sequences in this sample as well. The CDR3 sequence is CASSLKEETQYF. CDR3 in DNA: TGCGCCAGCAGCTTGAAAGAGGAGACCCAGTACTTC. The chain links TRBV5-1 to TRBJ2-5; D gene uncertain. V lost 1 base and J lost 5, with 6 bases in between. In germline, CDR1 is SGHRS, CDR2 YFSETQ. The CDR3 totals 12 residues.

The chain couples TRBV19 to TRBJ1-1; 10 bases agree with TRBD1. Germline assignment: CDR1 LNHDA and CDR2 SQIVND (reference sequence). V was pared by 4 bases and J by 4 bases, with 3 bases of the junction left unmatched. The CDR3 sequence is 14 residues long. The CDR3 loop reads CASSKTGGVTEAFF. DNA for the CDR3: TGTGCCAGTAGTAAGACAGGGGGCGTCACTGAAGCTTTCTTT.

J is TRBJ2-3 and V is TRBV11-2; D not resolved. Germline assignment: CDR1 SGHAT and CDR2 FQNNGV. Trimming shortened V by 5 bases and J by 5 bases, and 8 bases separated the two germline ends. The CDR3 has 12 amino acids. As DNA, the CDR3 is TGTGCCAGCAGCCCGCATGGAGATACGCAGTATTTT. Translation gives CASSPHGDTQYF.

The CDR3 sequence: CASSSLGLAGETQYF. For the CDR3, the DNA is TGTGCCAGCAGCTCCCTCGGACTAGCGGGGGAGACCCAGTACTTC. The chain is built from TRBV7-2 and TRBJ2-5; 12 positions match TRBD2. This CDR3 has 15 residues. The germline CDR1 and CDR2 sequences are SGHTA and FQGNSA. Unmatched junction bases numbered 5, after V lost 4 bases and J lost 5 bases.

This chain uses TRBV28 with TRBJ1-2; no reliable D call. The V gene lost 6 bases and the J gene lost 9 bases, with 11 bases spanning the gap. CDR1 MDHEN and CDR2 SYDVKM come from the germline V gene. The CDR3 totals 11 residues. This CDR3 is CASRDRLSYTF. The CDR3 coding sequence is TGTGCCAGCAGGGATCGGTTGAGCTACACCTTC.

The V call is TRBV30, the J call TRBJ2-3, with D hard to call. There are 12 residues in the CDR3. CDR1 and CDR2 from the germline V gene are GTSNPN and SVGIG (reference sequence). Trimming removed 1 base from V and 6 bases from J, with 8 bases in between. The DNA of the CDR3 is TGTGCCTGGAGTGACTCTCCCGATACGCAGTATTTT. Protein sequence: CAWSDSPDTQYF.

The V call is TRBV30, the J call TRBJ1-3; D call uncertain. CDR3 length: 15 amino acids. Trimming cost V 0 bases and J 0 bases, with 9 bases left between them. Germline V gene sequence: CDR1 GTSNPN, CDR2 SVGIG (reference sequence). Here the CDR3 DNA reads TGTGCCTGGAGTGTACGGAAAGACTCTGGAAACACCATATATTTT. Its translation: CAWSVRKDSGNTIYF.

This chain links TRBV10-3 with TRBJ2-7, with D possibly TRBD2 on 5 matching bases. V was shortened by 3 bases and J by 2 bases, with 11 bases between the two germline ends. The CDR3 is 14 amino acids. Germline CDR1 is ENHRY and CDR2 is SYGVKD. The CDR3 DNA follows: TGTGCCATCAGTGATGAGGGTAGAGCCTACGAGCAGTACTTC. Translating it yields CAISDEGRAYEQYF.

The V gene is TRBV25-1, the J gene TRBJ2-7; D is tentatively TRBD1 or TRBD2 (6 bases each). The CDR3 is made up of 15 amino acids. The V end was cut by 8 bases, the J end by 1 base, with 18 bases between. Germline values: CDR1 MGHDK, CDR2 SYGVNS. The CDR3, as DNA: TGTGCCAGCCAGAGGGAAGGGGGAGGTTCCTACGAGCAGTACTTC. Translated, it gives CASQREGGGSYEQYF.

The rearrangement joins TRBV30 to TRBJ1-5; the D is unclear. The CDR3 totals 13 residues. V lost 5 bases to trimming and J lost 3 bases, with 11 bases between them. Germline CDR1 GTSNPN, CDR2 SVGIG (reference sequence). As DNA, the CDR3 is TGTGCCTGGGCCACAGAGAACAATCAGCCCCAGCATTTT. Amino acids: CAWATENNQPQHF. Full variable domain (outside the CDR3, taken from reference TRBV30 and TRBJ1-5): SQTIHQWPATLVQPVGSPLSLECTVEGTSNPNLYWYRQAAGRGLQLLFYSVGIGQISSEVPQNLSASRPQDRQFILSSKKLLLSDSGFYLCAWATENNQPQHFGDGTRLSIL.

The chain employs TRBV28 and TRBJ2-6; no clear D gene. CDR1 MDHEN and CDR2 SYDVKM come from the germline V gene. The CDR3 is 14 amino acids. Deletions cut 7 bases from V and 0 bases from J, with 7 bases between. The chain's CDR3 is CASTVGSGANVLTF. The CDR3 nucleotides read TGTGCCAGCACCGTTGGCTCTGGGGCCAACGTCCTGACTTTC.

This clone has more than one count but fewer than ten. The CDR3 sequence: CASLGQDYGYTF. The CDR3, as DNA: TGTGCCAGCCTTGGACAGGATTATGGCTACACCTTC. The chain recombines TRBV28 with TRBJ1-2, with 7 bases that match TRBD1. The V gene end was trimmed by 8 bases and the J gene end by 5 bases; junction bases not matched to a gene: 5. The germline CDR1 and CDR2 sequences are MDHEN and SYDVKM. This CDR3 spans 12 amino acids.

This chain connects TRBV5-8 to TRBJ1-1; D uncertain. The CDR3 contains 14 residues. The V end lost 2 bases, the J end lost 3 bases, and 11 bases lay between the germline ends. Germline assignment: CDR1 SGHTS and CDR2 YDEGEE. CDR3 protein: CASSFDWWDTEAFF. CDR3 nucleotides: TGTGCCAGCAGCTTCGACTGGTGGGACACTGAAGCTTTCTTT.

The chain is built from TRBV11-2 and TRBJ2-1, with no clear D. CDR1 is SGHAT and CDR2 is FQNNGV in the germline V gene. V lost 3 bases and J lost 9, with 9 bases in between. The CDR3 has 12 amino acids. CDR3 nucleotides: TGTGCCAGCAGCTTTAGTCTTATTGAGCAGTTCTTC. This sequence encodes CASSFSLIEQFF.

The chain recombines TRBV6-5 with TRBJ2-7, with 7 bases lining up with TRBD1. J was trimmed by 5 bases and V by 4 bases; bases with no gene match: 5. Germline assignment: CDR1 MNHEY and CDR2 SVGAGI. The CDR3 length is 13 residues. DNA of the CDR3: TGTGCCAGCAGTTCCCGGGACAGACACGAGCAGTACTTC. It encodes CASSSRDRHEQYF.

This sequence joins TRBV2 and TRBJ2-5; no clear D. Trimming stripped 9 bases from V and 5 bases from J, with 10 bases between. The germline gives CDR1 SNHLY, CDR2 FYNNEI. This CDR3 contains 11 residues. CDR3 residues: CARGFSETQYF. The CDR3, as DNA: TGTGCCAGAGGATTTTCGGAGACCCAGTACTTC.

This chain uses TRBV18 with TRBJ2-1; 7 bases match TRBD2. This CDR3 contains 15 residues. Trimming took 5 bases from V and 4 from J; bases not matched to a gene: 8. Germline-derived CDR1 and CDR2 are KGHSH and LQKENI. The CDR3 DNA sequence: TGTGCCAGCTCATCTAGCGGTGCCCAATACAATGAGCAGTTCTTC. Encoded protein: CASSSSGAQYNEQFF.

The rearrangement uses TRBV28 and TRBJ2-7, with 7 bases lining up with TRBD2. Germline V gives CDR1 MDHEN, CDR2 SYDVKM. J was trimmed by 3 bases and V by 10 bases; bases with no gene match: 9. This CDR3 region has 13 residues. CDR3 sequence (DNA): TGTGCCACTTCCACTGGCGGGAGCTACGAGCAGTACTTC. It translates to CATSTGGSYEQYF.

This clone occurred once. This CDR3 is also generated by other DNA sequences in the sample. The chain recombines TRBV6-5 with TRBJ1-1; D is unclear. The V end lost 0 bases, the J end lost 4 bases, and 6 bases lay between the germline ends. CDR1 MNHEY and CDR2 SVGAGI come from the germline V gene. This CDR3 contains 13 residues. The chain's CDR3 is CASSYSWGTEAFF. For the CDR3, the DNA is TGTGCCAGCAGTTACTCATGGGGCACTGAAGCTTTCTTT.

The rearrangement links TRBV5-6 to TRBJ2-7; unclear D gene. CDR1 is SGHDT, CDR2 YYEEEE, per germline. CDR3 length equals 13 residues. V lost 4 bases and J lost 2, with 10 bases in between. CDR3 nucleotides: TGTGCCAGCAGCGGAGCGTTTCCCTACGAGCAGTACTTC. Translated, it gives CASSGAFPYEQYF. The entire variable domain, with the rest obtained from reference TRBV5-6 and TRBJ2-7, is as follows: DAGVTQSPTHLIKTRGQQVTLRCSPKSGHDTVSWYQQALGQGPQFIFQYYEEEERQRGNFPDRFSGHQFPNYSSELNVNALLLGDSALYLCASSGAFPYEQYFGPGTRLTVT.

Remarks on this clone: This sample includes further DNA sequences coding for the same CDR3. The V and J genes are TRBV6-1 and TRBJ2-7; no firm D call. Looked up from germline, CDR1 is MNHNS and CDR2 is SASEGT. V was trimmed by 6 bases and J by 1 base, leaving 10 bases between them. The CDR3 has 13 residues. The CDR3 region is CASSSGPSYEQYF. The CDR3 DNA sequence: TGTGCCAGCAGCTCAGGTCCTTCCTACGAGCAGTACTTC.

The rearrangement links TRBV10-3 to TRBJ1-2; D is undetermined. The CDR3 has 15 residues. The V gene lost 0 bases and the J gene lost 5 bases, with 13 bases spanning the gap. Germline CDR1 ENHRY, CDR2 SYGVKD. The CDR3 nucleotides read TGTGCCATCAGTGAGTCCTCTCACAATTCTTATGGCTACACCTTC. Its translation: CAISESSHNSYGYTF.

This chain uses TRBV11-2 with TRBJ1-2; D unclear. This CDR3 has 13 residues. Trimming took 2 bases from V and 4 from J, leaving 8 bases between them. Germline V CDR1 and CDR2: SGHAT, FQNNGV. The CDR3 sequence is CASSLTELYGYTF. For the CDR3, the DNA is TGTGCCAGCAGCTTAACAGAACTCTATGGCTACACCTTC. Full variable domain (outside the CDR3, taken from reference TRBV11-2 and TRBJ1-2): EAGVAQSPRYKIIEKRQSVAFWCNPISGHATLYWYQQILGQGPKLLIQFQNNGVVDDSQLPKDRFSAERLKGVDSTLKIQPAKLEDSAVYLCASSLTELYGYTFGSGTRLTVV.

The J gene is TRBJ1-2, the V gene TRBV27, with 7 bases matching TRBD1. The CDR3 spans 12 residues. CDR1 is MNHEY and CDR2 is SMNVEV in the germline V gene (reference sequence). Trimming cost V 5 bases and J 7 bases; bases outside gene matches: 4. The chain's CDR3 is CASSAGGGGYTF. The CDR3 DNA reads TGTGCCAGCAGTGCAGGGGGTGGTGGCTACACCTTC.

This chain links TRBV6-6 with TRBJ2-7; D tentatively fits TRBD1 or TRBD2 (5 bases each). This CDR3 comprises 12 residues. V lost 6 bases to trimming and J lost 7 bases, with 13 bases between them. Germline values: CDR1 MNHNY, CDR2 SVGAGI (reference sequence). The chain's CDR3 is CASSKFGGEQYF. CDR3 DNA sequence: TGTGCCAGCAGCAAATTTGGGGGAGAGCAGTACTTC.

The CDR3 DNA is TGCGCCAGCAGCCAAGCAGGGAATACCGGGGAGCTGTTTTTT. Translation gives CASSQAGNTGELFF. The rearrangement uses TRBV4-3 and TRBJ2-2; tentatively, D is TRBD1 (5 bases). Trimming removed 1 base from V and 5 bases from J, with 8 bases in between. Germline CDR1 reads LGHNA; CDR2 reads YSLEER. The CDR3 has 14 residues.